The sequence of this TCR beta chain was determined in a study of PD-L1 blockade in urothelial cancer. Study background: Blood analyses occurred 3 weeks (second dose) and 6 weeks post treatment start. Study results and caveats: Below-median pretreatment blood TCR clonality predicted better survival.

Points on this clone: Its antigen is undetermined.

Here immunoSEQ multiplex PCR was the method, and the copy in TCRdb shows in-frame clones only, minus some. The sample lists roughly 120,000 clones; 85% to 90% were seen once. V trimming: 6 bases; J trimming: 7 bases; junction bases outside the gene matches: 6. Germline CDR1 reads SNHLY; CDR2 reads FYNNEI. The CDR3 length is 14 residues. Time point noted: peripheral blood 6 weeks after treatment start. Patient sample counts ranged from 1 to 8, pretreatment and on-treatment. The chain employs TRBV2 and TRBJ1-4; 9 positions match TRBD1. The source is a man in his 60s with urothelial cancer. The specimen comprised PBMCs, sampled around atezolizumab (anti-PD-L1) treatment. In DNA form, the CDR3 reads TGTGCCAGCAGACTTACAGGGGGCGGTGAAAAACTGTTTTTT. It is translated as CASRLTGGGEKLFF.